Sequencing of this T cell receptor (beta chain) was carried out in a study of vaccination effects on CD4 cells after COVID-19 (dated by TCRdb to 2022 to 2024). At the level of the whole study: Each participant received two doses of an mRNA SARS-CoV-2 vaccine, either BNT162b2 or mRNA-1273. SARS-CoV-2 spike-specific CD4+ TCR repertoires from before and after mRNA vaccination were compared in COVID-19 convalescent patients and in infection-naive vaccine recipients. Altogether, some 10 COVID-19 convalescent patients and several SARS-CoV-2-naive healthy vaccine recipients made up the full study. The Oncomine TCR Beta short-read assay on an Illumina iSeq 100 was used to sequence cultures from other donors in the study. The study at large found these results: The study was limited by a small number of convalescent patients, and early post-infection timepoints were lacking. Clones induced by infection and clones induced by vaccination both contracted markedly at late timepoints after vaccination, which fits with T cell responses waning over time. In healthy vaccine recipients, vaccine-induced clones were almost all SARS-CoV-2 mono-reactive, with only 1 of 255 being cross-reactive with common cold coronaviruses.

Comments on this clone: The clone's antigen remains unknown. The input lacks base qualities; no much larger clone sits a single base away.

To identify antigen-specific CD4+ T cell clonotypes by their expansion, the ViraFEST assay first stimulated PBMC with viral peptide pools and then applied TCR sequencing. After 10 days of culture, CD4+ T cells were isolated with the EasySep CD4+ T cell isolation kit. Negative nucleocapsid antibody results before and after vaccination confirmed that the healthy vaccine recipients had no prior SARS-CoV-2 infection. Some 2 million PBMC per well were cultured with approximately 10 ug/ml peptides in IMDM containing 5% human AB serum, approximately 9.9 IU/ml IL-2 and gentamicin. On days 3 and 7, half of the culture medium was replaced with fresh IL-2-containing medium. Unless noted otherwise, every peptide stimulation condition was grown in triplicate wells. PBMC were separated from whole blood using Ficoll-Paque Plus gradient centrifugation and were then either cryopreserved at -140C or used fresh. The spike proteins of SARS-CoV-2 and of the common cold coronaviruses HCoV-NL63, HCoV-OC43 and HCoV-229E were spanned by overlapping peptide pools. The QIAamp micro DNA kit was used to extract genomic DNA from the cultured CD4+ T cells.

The germline V gene specifies SNHLY as CDR1 and FYNNEI as CDR2. Cut back by 7 bases and 0 bases, the V and J ends lie 13 bases apart. From its cysteine to its phenylalanine, the CDR3 spans 15 amino acids. Only the CDR3 portion is preserved as DNA: 45 bases, with reading frame beginning at the first base. Library preparation was by the immunoSEQ multiplex PCR assay. DNA from the cultured, isolated CD4+ T cells was subjected to TCR beta CDR3 sequencing. In the authors' own workflow: The analysis removed non-productive TCR sequences, trimmed reads to the CDR3 region, and retained only CDR3s that were 7 or more amino acids long. The MANAFEST web app was used to pick out antigen-specific clonotypes by comparing their expansion in peptide wells with that in reference cultures. Positive clones required FDR<0.05 expansion versus reference and all other wells, odds ratio above 5, and frequency above 0.1% in two replicate wells. A clonotype was defined as cross-reactive if the clonotype was significantly expanded both in SARS-CoV-2 spike wells and in at least one common cold coronavirus spike condition. Using the stringdist R package, CDR3 similarity was measured by Levenshtein distance, and unrooted trees were constructed with ape in R 3.6.1. TCRdb's version of the immuneACCESS table is confined to in-frame rearrangements and falls short of the full clone set. An unresolved V gene accounts for under half of the shortfall where checked; the remainder is of unknown origin. D and trimming come from the DNA, and the V and J calls and clone size come from that table. The sample table shows about 27,000 clones, and approximately 80% are seen once. The ten top clones hold about 20% of the sample.

The receptor's source is a human donor who received a COVID-19 vaccine. The sequence joins TRBV2 to TRBJ1-3, and TRBD1 may be the D gene, going by 5 matching bases. The sample was CD4+ T cells from PBMCs cultured with HCoV-NL63 spike peptides, taken before COVID-19 vaccination. The sample's cell subset or site label, in plain terms: HCoV-NL63 spike overlapping peptide pool stimulation. Read as DNA, the sequence is TGTGCCAGCAAGTCACAGGTGAACTCTGGAAACACCATATATTTT. The encoded protein is CASKSQVNSGNTIYF.